This T cell receptor (beta chain) was identified in a study of post-analysis software for immune sequencing data. Study-wide results and limits: Elevated frequency relative to controls characterized 4 or 5 TRBV segments in patients, TRBV5-6, TRBV5-1 and TRBV20-1 among them.

This clonotype was seen more than once but under ten times. Antigen: not known. The library was made from cDNA and included unique molecular identifiers. TCRdb re-derived calls from the PCR reads in MiXCR, one entry per CDR3 protein. Of a few hundred thousand distinct CDR3 sequences listed, 45% are singletons. This CDR3 spans 15 amino acids. Germline CDR1 DFQATT, CDR2 SNEGSKA (reference sequence). V lost 0 bases and J lost 4, with 15 bases in between. The V and J genes are TRBV20-1 and TRBJ1-2; unclear D gene. Input material: blood. This receptor was taken from a girl aged 10-17 years with multiple sclerosis. The DNA for the CDR3 is TGCAGTGCTAGAGATAGTGAGGGTAATGTCTATGGCTACACCTTC. Amino acid sequence: CSARDSEGNVYGYTF.